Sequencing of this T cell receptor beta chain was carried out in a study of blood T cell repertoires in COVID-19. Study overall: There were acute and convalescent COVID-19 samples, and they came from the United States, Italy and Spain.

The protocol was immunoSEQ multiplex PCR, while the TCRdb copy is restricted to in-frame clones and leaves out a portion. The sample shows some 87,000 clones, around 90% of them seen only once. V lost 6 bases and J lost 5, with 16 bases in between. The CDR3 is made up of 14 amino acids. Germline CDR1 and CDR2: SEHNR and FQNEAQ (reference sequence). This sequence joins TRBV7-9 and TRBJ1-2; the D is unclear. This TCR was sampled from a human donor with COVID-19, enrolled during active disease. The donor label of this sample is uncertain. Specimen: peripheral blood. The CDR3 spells CASRNPGEAYGYTF. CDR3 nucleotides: TGTGCCAGCAGGAACCCCGGCGAGGCGTATGGCTACACCTTC.